This TCR beta chain was profiled in a study of T cell changes during pregnancy in multiple sclerosis. The CDR3 spans 15 residues. After removal of 5 bases from V and 2 bases from J, the junction contained 4 bases not matched to a gene. Per germline, CDR1 SGHTS and CDR2 YDEGEE. Clones were read by immunoSEQ multiplex PCR, and TCRdb kept only the in-frame ones, dropping some. The sample contains more than 90,000 clones, approximately 92% of which appear only once. This sequence joins TRBV5-8 and TRBJ2-6, with TRBD1 matching 7 bases. Sequencing used peripheral blood, obtained in the second trimester of pregnancy. The receptor's source is a female donor with multiple sclerosis, enrolled in a pregnancy study. In nucleotides, the CDR3 is TGTGCCAGCAGGGCCCAGGGGGCTGGGGCCAACGTCCTGACTTTC. It encodes CASRAQGAGANVLTF. The full variable domain, rest sourced from reference TRBV5-8 and TRBJ2-6, is EAGVTQSPTHLIKTRGQQATLRCSPISGHTSVYWYQQALGLGLQFLLWYDEGEERNRGNFPPRFSGRQFPNYSSELNVNALELEDSALYLCASRAQGAGANVLTFGAGSRLTVL.